This TCR beta chain was captured in a study of CD8 T cells in ankylosing spondylitis. Germline CDR1 and CDR2: SGHAT and FQNNGV. CDR3 length equals 19 residues. J lost 4 bases, V lost 3 bases, and 15 bases had no gene match. TCRdb processed the 5' RACE reads anew with MiXCR; each CDR3 protein has one entry. The sample lists under 170,000 distinct CDR3 sequences, around 42% occurring once. The sequence was collected from a male donor with ankylosing spondylitis. The chain combines TRBV11-2 with TRBJ2-6, with 7 bases fitting TRBD1. The sequenced material came from synovial fluid, either unsorted or a sorted T cell fraction (not recorded which). DNA for the CDR3: TGTGCCAGCAGCTTCAACAGGGGCCCTGGCGAGTCCGGGGCCAACGTCCTGACTTTC. Amino acids: CASSFNRGPGESGANVLTF.